This entry describes one T cell receptor (beta chain). TCRdb's copy holds only in-frame clones and misses some; the assay was immunoSEQ multiplex PCR. The sample carries about 200,000 clones, about 90% recorded once. This sample stems from a study of blood T cell repertoires in COVID-19. Germline CDR1 and CDR2: SGHAT and FQNNGV. Between the trimmed V and J ends, which lost 3 bases and 5 bases, there was a span of 11 bases. The CDR3 extends over 14 amino acids. The TCR was taken from a man in his 60s with COVID-19, enrolled during active disease. V gene TRBV11-2 combines with J gene TRBJ1-5; perhaps TRBD1 as D (6 bases). The specimen sequenced was peripheral blood. The CDR3 protein is CASSLTGLHQPQHF. CDR3 in DNA: TGTGCCAGCAGCTTGACAGGCCTCCATCAGCCCCAGCATTTT.